Presented here are 25 T cell receptor beta chains from one specimen sequenced in a study of blood T cell repertoires in COVID-19. Sequencing used immunoSEQ multiplex PCR; TCRdb keeps in-frame clones, though not all of them. The sample gives about 270,000 clones, roughly nine tenths of which show up once; roughly 8% is in the top ten. Sequenced sample: peripheral blood. These TCRs come from a man in his forties with active or convalescent COVID-19.

This clone has a single count. V and J are TRBV11-2 and TRBJ2-4; 8 bases are shared with TRBD1. This CDR3 spans 15 amino acids. Germline V gene data show CDR1 as SGHAT and CDR2 as FQNNGV. V gave up 6 bases and J gave up 7 bases; unmatched junction bases: 11. In nucleotides, the CDR3 is TGTGCCAGCAGGCAATTTATAACAGGGGGGAACATTCAGTACTTC. Protein sequence: CASRQFITGGNIQYF. The complete variable domain, with remaining parts taken from reference TRBV11-2 and TRBJ2-4, reads EAGVAQSPRYKIIEKRQSVAFWCNPISGHATLYWYQQILGQGPKLLIQFQNNGVVDDSQLPKDRFSAERLKGVDSTLKIQPAKLEDSAVYLCASRQFITGGNIQYFGAGTRLSVL.

The rearrangement uses TRBV9 and TRBJ1-1, with TRBD1 matching over 9 bases. The junction had 3 bases not matched to a gene; V was cut back by 4 bases and J by 5 bases. Germline CDR1 and CDR2: SGDLS and YYNGEE. The CDR3 runs to 13 residues. CDR3: CASSRGQGTEAFF. The DNA of the CDR3 is TGTGCCAGCAGCCGGGGACAGGGAACTGAAGCTTTCTTT.

The chain employs TRBV7-3 and TRBJ2-1; 8 bases line up with TRBD2. Trimming cost V 8 bases and J 6 bases; bases outside gene matches: 9. Germline CDR1 and CDR2: SGHTA and FQGTGA. The CDR3 has 14 residues. The CDR3 reads CASSSAGGLNEQFF. The CDR3 nucleotides are TGTGCCAGCTCTAGTGCGGGGGGCCTCAATGAGCAGTTCTTC.

The J gene is TRBJ2-3, the V gene TRBV7-9, with TRBD2 matching 7 bases. Trimming cost V 5 bases and J 0 bases; bases outside gene matches: 8. Germline loops: CDR1 SEHNR, CDR2 FQNEAQ (reference sequence). This CDR3 region has 16 residues. CDR3 region: CASSPRLAQSTDTQYF. CDR3 DNA sequence: TGTGCCAGCAGCCCGAGACTAGCACAAAGCACAGATACGCAGTATTTT.

V gene TRBV5-1 combines with J gene TRBJ2-7, with TRBD2 matching over 8 bases. The V gene end was trimmed by 3 bases and the J gene end by 4 bases; junction bases not matched to a gene: 12. The CDR3 has 16 amino acids. In germline, CDR1 is SGHRS, CDR2 YFSETQ. CDR3 DNA: TGCGCCAGCAGCTACCTAAGCGGGGGAGCTTTTTACGAGCAGTACTTC. Its translation: CASSYLSGGAFYEQYF.

V gene TRBV9 combines with J gene TRBJ1-6, with TRBD1 identical over 9 bases. There are 15 residues in the CDR3. V shed 3 bases and J 10 bases; nucleotides not matched to a gene: 8. Germline CDR1 SGDLS, CDR2 YYNGEE. The CDR3 DNA is TGTGCCAGCAGCGCTCCGGGGACAGGGAGATCACCCCTCCACTTT. It codes for CASSAPGTGRSPLHF.

The chain recombines TRBV12-3 or TRBV12-4 with TRBJ2-1, with D perhaps matching TRBD1 (5 bases). This CDR3 is 13 amino acids long. V lost 6 bases to trimming and J lost 4 bases, with 10 bases between them. CDR3 bases: TGTGCCAGCAGCCCGGACACTTACAATGAGCAGTTCTTC. Its translation is CASSPDTYNEQFF.

V is TRBV7-7 and J is TRBJ2-3, with 9 bases matching TRBD1. The CDR3 covers 15 residues. From germline, CDR1 is SSHAT and CDR2 FNYEAQ (reference sequence). The V segment lost 4 bases and the J segment 0 bases; nucleotides outside the gene matches: 2. This CDR3 is CASSSGQGSTDTQYF. The CDR3 DNA is TGTGCCAGCAGCTCAGGACAGGGGAGCACAGATACGCAGTATTTT. The whole variable domain, filled in from reference TRBV7-7 and TRBJ2-3, reads GAGVSQSPRYKVTKRGQDVTLRCDPISSHATLYWYQQALGQGPEFLTYFNYEAQPDKSGLPSDRFSAERPEGSISTLTIQRTEQRDSAMYRCASSSGQGSTDTQYFGPGTRLTVL.

V gene TRBV30 combines with J gene TRBJ2-7; unclear D gene. CDR1 GTSNPN and CDR2 SVGIG come from the germline V gene (reference sequence). V lost 1 base to trimming and J lost 0 bases, with 7 bases between them. The CDR3 spans 13 residues. CDR3 amino acids: CAWSGEASYEQYF. The CDR3 bases are TGTGCCTGGAGTGGAGAGGCCTCCTACGAGCAGTACTTC.

The chain combines TRBV7-9 with TRBJ1-5; D is undetermined. The V gene's germline CDR1 is SEHNR and CDR2 FQNEAQ (reference sequence). The CDR3 runs 13 residues. The V end was cut by 7 bases, the J end by 2 bases, with 9 bases between. The CDR3 DNA is TGTGCCAGCACTGACGGGGGCAATCAGCCCCAGCATTTT. Translation: CASTDGGNQPQHF.

The chain has TRBV5-6 and TRBJ2-3; 8 bases are a match to TRBD2. CDR3 length: 16 residues. V was clipped by 4 bases and J by 3 bases; unmatched bases: 10. Per the germline V gene, CDR1 is SGHDT and CDR2 is YYEEEE. CDR3 DNA sequence: TGTGCCAGCAGCGATCAACTAGCGGATGAAACAGATACGCAGTATTTT. Translation gives CASSDQLADETDTQYF.

This chain joins TRBV30 and TRBJ1-2; D uncertain. Between the trimmed V and J ends, which lost 4 bases and 4 bases, there was a span of 10 bases. Germline CDR1 reads GTSNPN; CDR2 reads SVGIG (reference sequence). This CDR3 has 12 amino acids. The CDR3 spells CAWMRDGYGYTF. In DNA form, the CDR3 reads TGTGCCTGGATGAGGGATGGCTATGGCTACACCTTC.

The chain is built from TRBV18 and TRBJ2-5, with D possibly being TRBD1 (5 bases). Trimming took 2 bases from V and 1 from J, leaving 8 bases between them. CDR1 is KGHSH and CDR2 is LQKENI in the germline V gene. The CDR3 is 14 amino acids. For the CDR3, the DNA is TGTGCCAGCTCACCAAGGGGTGGCCAAGAGACCCAGTACTTC. Translation gives CASSPRGGQETQYF. Supplemented by reference TRBV18 and TRBJ2-5, the full variable domain reads NAGVMQNPRHLVRRRGQEARLRCSPMKGHSHVYWYRQLPEEGLKFMVYLQKENIIDESGMPKERFSAEFPKEGPSILRIQQVVRGDSAAYFCASSPRGGQETQYFGPGTRLLVL.

In DNA, the CDR3 is TGTGCCAGCAGCCGTGGGACTAGCGGGGGCACTAGCACAGATACGCAGTATTTT. Protein sequence: CASSRGTSGGTSTDTQYF. The V gene is TRBV7-9, the J gene TRBJ2-3, with 14 bases that match TRBD2. With 5 bases clipped from V and 0 bases from J, the junction kept 7 bases outside the gene matches. CDR3 length: 18 amino acids. Per the germline V gene, CDR1 is SEHNR and CDR2 is FQNEAQ (reference sequence). The full variable domain, completed using reference TRBV7-9 and TRBJ2-3, is DTGVSQNPRHKITKRGQNVTFRCDPISEHNRLYWYRQTLGQGPEFLTYFQNEAQLEKSRLLSDRFSAERPKGSFSTLEIQRTEQGDSAMYLCASSRGTSGGTSTDTQYFGPGTRLTVL.

The genes are TRBV30 and TRBJ2-2; the match to TRBD2 covers 15 bases. The V gene's germline CDR1 is GTSNPN and CDR2 SVGIG (reference sequence). After removal of 3 bases from V and 4 bases from J, the junction contained 6 bases not matched to a gene. This CDR3 has 17 amino acids. The CDR3 DNA reads TGTGCCTGGAGATCCGGACTAGCGGGGGGGAGCACCGGGGAGCTGTTTTTT. This translates into CAWRSGLAGGSTGELFF.

The rearrangement joins TRBV10-2 to TRBJ2-1, with 11 bases lining up with TRBD2. CDR1 is WSHSY, CDR2 SAAADI, per germline. The CDR3 sequence is 14 residues long. V lost 7 bases and J lost 4; bases outside the gene matches: 3. The CDR3 DNA is TGCGCCAGCAAAGGGACTAGCGGTTACAATGAGCAGTTCTTC. Protein sequence: CASKGTSGYNEQFF.

In its sample, this clone was seen once. The chain recombines TRBV27 with TRBJ1-1, with TRBD1 identical over 8 bases. The CDR3 runs to 15 residues. CDR1 is MNHEY, CDR2 SMNVEV, per germline (reference sequence). The junction had 8 bases not matched to a gene; V was cut back by 3 bases and J by 5 bases. This chain's CDR3 is CASSFNRGRITEAFF. In DNA form, the CDR3 reads TGTGCCAGCAGTTTTAACAGGGGGAGAATAACTGAAGCTTTCTTT.

The J gene is TRBJ2-3, the V gene TRBV5-6; 7 bases align to TRBD1. The CDR3 contains 17 residues. Trimming cost V 4 bases and J 3 bases; bases outside gene matches: 14. Germline V gene lookup returns CDR1 SGHDT and CDR2 YYEEEE. CDR3 DNA: TGTGCCAGCAGCCTACAGGGGATAGGGGAAGGGACAGATACGCAGTATTTT. This sequence encodes CASSLQGIGEGTDTQYF.

The rearrangement joins TRBV19 to TRBJ2-2; a possible D gene is TRBD1 (5 bases). CDR1 and CDR2 (germline): LNHDA, SQIVND (reference sequence). V gave up 6 bases and J gave up 2 bases, with 10 bases separating them. This CDR3 contains 14 residues. The CDR3 DNA is TGTGCCAGTAGGAGACAGACTAACACCGGGGAGCTGTTTTTT. Translation gives CASRRQTNTGELFF.

The V and J genes are TRBV5-1 and TRBJ2-2, with 8 bases fitting TRBD1. CDR3 length equals 21 residues. The ends lost 0 bases at V and 5 bases at J; junction bases unmatched: 21. Looked up from germline, CDR1 is SGHRS and CDR2 is YFSETQ. The CDR3 DNA follows: TGCGCCAGCAGCTTGGCGATCGGGACAGGCGTTGATCTTGAGGGAACCGGGGAGCTGTTTTTT. This gives the protein CASSLAIGTGVDLEGTGELFF.

J is TRBJ1-3 and V is TRBV11-3; a possible D gene is TRBD1 (5 bases). V lost 5 bases, J lost 0 bases, and 11 bases lay in between. In germline, CDR1 is SGHNT, CDR2 YENEEA. This CDR3 has 15 residues. The CDR3 DNA follows: TGTGCCAGCAGCATGGGGGGTGCCTCTGGAAACACCATATATTTT. Protein product: CASSMGGASGNTIYF.

The V and J genes are TRBV10-3 and TRBJ2-2; possibly TRBD2 for D (5 bases). CDR1 is ENHRY, CDR2 SYGVKD, per germline. Trimming removed 8 bases at V and 4 bases at J, with 23 bases between. This CDR3 is 17 amino acids long. CDR3 amino acids: CAIGRLGRAGVTGELFF. The CDR3 DNA reads as TGTGCCATCGGGCGTCTTGGGCGGGCCGGGGTCACCGGGGAGCTGTTTTTT.

The rearrangement joins TRBV9 to TRBJ2-7; TRBD2 matches at 7 bases. J lost 1 base, V lost 0 bases, and 4 bases had no gene match. The CDR3 runs 15 residues. Per germline, CDR1 SGDLS and CDR2 YYNGEE. The CDR3 sequence: CASSVDSGPSYEQYF. CDR3 DNA sequence: TGTGCCAGCAGCGTAGATAGCGGGCCTTCCTACGAGCAGTACTTC.

V gene TRBV3-1 (or the pseudogene TRBV3-2) combines with J gene TRBJ1-1; D uncertain. The V and J ends lost 2 bases and 10 bases respectively, with 11 bases between them. From germline, CDR1 is LGHDT and CDR2 YNNKEL (reference sequence). The CDR3 length is 12 residues. The CDR3 DNA follows: TGTGCCAGCAGCCAATCGAGCAGCGGAGCTTTCTTT. It encodes CASSQSSSGAFF.

This clone came up many times. The rearrangement joins TRBV30 to TRBJ1-6; D might be TRBD1 (6 bases). The germline V gene has CDR1 GTSNPN and CDR2 SVGIG (reference sequence). The CDR3 loop spans 14 amino acids. The ends were cut back, 4 bases at V and 1 base at J, with 8 bases in the middle. CDR3 protein: CAWKTGSYNSPLHF. The CDR3 bases are TGTGCCTGGAAAACAGGGTCCTATAATTCACCCCTCCACTTT.